The 10 T cell receptor beta chains in this list originate from one sample, sequenced in a study of chemoradiotherapy in HPV16-positive cancers. Here immunoSEQ multiplex PCR was the method, and the copy in TCRdb shows in-frame clones only, minus some. This table has some 8,600 clones, roughly 76% appearing once. The specimen was taken from a patient who underwent chemoradiotherapy. Source of these receptors: a human donor with HPV-associated anogenital cancer.

There are a few counts of this clone. The rearrangement uses TRBV5-3 and TRBJ2-2, with TRBD2 identical over 7 bases. TRBV5-3 is treated as an ORF (open reading frame) with a function not yet certain. The V segment lost 10 bases and the J segment 6 bases; nucleotides outside the gene matches: 18. This CDR3 region has 16 residues. CDR3: CAPLGGGRSESGELFF. The CDR3 nucleotides read TGTGCCCCCCTTGGGGGGGGGAGAAGTGAATCCGGGGAGCTGTTTTTT.

This chain connects TRBV19 to TRBJ1-1; the match to TRBD1 covers 8 bases. V lost 6 bases and J lost 1; bases outside the gene matches: 7. Germline CDR1 LNHDA, CDR2 SQIVND (reference sequence). This CDR3 spans 15 amino acids. CDR3 coding DNA: TGTGCCAGTAGAAACCCAGGGGGCTCGAACACTGAAGCTTTCTTT. Translating gives CASRNPGGSNTEAFF.

This clone has a single count. The chain is built from TRBV28 and TRBJ1-5; D unresolved. Germline CDR1 reads MDHEN; CDR2 reads SYDVKM. The V and J ends lost 2 bases and 6 bases respectively, with 5 bases between them. There are 12 residues in the CDR3. CDR3 sequence: CASSLLGQPQHF. As DNA, the CDR3 is TGTGCCAGCAGTTTACTGGGTCAGCCCCAGCATTTT.

The V gene is TRBV2, the J gene TRBJ1-4; D perhaps matches TRBD1 (5 bases). Germline CDR1 and CDR2: SNHLY and FYNNEI. V dropped 4 bases and J dropped 7 bases, with 13 bases sitting between them. The CDR3 is 14 residues long. CDR3 residues: CASSASQGGEKLFF. As DNA, the CDR3 is TGTGCCAGCAGTGCCTCCCAGGGAGGTGAAAAACTGTTTTTT.

The V and J genes are TRBV7-6 and TRBJ1-5; D gene ambiguous. V was trimmed by 4 bases and J by 4 bases, leaving 14 bases between them. The CDR3 totals 15 residues. Germline CDR1 and CDR2: SGHVS and FNYEAQ. The CDR3: CASSSDRGGNQPQHF. The CDR3 DNA reads as TGTGCCAGCAGCTCGGACCGAGGAGGGAATCAGCCCCAGCATTTT.

This clone was counted between two and nine times. This rearrangement joins TRBV29-1 to TRBJ1-1; D not resolved. CDR3 length equals 10 residues. Germline CDR1 is SQVTM and CDR2 is ANQGSEA. Trimming removed 2 bases from V and 10 bases from J, with 8 bases in between. Written as DNA, the CDR3 is TGCAGCGTTGAACAGCGAGGAGCTTTCTTT. Translated, it gives CSVEQRGAFF.

V and J are TRBV5-1 and TRBJ2-7; 11 bases align to TRBD2. This CDR3 comprises 15 residues. Per germline, CDR1 SGHRS and CDR2 YFSETQ. V was clipped by 4 bases and J by 6 bases; unmatched bases: 9. CDR3 loop: CASSTLSGGAGEQYF. CDR3 in DNA: TGCGCCAGCAGCACCCTTAGCGGGGGGGCCGGCGAGCAGTACTTC. Looking up the rest from reference TRBV5-1 and TRBJ2-7 gives the full variable domain: KAGVTQTPRYLIKTRGQQVTLSCSPISGHRSVSWYQQTPGQGLQFLFEYFSETQRNKGNFPGRFSGRQFSNSRSEMNVSTLELGDSALYLCASSTLSGGAGEQYFGPGTRLTVT.

J is TRBJ2-4 and V is TRBV7-2; D not resolved. Trimming removed 8 bases from V and 0 bases from J, with 11 bases in between. The CDR3 extends over 14 amino acids. Per germline, CDR1 SGHTA and CDR2 FQGNSA. The CDR3 reads CASSASLAKNIQYF. The CDR3 bases are TGTGCCAGCTCGGCGTCACTAGCCAAAAACATTCAGTACTTC.

This chain joins TRBV5-1 and TRBJ2-2; D may correspond to TRBD1 or TRBD2 (6 bases each). Germline loops: CDR1 SGHRS, CDR2 YFSETQ. V lost 4 bases, J lost 4 bases, and 17 bases lay in between. The CDR3 sequence is 16 residues long. The CDR3 DNA is TGCGCCAGCAGCATTAAGGGGGGCTCGGGCACCGGGGAGCTGTTTTTT. Its protein product is CASSIKGGSGTGELFF.

The chain has TRBV11-2 and TRBJ2-6; tentative D call: TRBD2 (5 bases). Trimming took 9 bases from V and 3 from J, leaving 15 bases between them. CDR3 length equals 15 residues. CDR1 and CDR2 (germline): SGHAT, FQNNGV. CDR3 nucleotides: TGTGCCAGGCCCCTTTGCGGAGGTGGGGCCAACGTCCTGACTTTC. Its protein product is CARPLCGGGANVLTF.